This TCR beta chain emerged from a study of cytomegalovirus exposure and HLA in healthy donors. Primers included in the PCR were 60 Vbeta and 13 Jbeta primers. Using immunoSEQ multiplex PCR, the repertoire was profiled, and TCRdb retains in-frame clones only, with some absent. There are about 130,000 clones in the sample; about 76% occur only once, and about 0.75% lies in the top ten. V was shortened by 7 bases and J by 5 bases, with 17 bases between the two germline ends. The V gene's germline CDR1 is MNHNY and CDR2 SVGAGI (reference sequence). The CDR3 length is 14 residues. The sequence was collected from a man younger than 30 in good health and CMV-seronegative. The chain is built from TRBV6-6 and TRBJ1-2, with D perhaps matching TRBD1 (5 bases). The material sequenced was PBMCs. CDR3 bases: TGTGCCAGCACCGCATCAGGGATGGTATATGGCTACACCTTC. It yields the protein CASTASGMVYGYTF.